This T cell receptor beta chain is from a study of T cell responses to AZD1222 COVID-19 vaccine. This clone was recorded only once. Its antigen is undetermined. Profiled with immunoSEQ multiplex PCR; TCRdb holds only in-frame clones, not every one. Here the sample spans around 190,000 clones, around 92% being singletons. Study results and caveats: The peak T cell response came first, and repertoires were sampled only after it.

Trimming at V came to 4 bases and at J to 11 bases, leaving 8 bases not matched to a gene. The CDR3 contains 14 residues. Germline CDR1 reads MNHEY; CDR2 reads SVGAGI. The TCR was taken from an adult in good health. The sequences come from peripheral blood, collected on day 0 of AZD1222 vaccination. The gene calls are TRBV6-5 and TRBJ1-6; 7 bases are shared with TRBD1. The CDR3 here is CASSSGQRVAPLHF. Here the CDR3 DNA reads TGTGCCAGCAGTTCGGGACAGAGGGTAGCACCCCTCCACTTT.